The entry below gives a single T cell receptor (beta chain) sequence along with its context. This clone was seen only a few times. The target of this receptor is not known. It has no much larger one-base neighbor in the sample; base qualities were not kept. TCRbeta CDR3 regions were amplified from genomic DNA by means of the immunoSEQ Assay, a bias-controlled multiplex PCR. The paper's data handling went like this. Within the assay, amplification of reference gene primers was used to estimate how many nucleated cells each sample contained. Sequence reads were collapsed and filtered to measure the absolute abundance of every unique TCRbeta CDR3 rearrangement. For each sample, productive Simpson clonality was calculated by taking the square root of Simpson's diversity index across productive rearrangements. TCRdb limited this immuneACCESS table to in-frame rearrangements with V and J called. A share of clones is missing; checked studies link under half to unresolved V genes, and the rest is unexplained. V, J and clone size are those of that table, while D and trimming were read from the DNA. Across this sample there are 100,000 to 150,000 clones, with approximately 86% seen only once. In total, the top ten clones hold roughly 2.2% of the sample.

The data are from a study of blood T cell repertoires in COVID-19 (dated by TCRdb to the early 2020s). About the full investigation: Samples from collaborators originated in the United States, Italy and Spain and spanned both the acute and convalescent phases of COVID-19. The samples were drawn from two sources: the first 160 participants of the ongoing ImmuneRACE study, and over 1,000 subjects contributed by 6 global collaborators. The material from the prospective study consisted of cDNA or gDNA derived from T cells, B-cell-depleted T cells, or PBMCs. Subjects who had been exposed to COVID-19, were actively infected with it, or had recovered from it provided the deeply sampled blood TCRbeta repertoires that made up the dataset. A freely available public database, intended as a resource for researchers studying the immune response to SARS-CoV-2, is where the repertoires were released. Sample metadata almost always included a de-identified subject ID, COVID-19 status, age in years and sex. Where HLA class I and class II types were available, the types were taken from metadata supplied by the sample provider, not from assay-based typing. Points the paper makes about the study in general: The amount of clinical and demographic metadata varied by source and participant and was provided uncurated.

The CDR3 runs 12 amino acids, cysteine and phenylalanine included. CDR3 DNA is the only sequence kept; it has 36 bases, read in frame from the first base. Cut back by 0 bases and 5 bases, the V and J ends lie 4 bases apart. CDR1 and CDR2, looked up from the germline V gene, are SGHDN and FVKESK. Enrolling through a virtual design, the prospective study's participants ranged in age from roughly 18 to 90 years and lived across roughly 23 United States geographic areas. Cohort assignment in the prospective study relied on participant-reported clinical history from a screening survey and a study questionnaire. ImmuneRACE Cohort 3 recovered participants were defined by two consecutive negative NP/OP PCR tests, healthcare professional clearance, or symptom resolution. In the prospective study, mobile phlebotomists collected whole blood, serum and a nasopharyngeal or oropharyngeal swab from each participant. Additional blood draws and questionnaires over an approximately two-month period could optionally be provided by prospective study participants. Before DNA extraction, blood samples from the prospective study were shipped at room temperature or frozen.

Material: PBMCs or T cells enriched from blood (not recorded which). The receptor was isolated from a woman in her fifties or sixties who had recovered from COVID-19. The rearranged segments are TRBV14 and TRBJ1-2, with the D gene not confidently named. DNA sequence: TGTGCCAGCAGCCAAGAGGAGTATGGCTACACCTTC. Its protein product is CASSQEEYGYTF.